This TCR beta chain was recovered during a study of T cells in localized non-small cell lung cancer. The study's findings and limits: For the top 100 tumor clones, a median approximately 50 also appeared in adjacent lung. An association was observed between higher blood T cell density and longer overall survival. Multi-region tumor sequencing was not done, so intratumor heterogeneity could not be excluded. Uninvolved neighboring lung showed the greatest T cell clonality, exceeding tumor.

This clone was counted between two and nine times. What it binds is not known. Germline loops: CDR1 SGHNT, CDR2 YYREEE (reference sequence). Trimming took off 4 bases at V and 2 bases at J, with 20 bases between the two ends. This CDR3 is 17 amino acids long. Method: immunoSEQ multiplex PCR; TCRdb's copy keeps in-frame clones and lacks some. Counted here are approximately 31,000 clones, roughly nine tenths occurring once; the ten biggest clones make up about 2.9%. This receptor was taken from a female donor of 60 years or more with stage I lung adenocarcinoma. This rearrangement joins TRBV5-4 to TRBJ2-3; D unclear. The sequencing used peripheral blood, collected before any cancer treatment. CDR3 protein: CASSPFSLAEYTDTQYF. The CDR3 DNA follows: TGTGCCAGCAGCCCGTTCTCTTTGGCGGAGTACACAGATACGCAGTATTTT.